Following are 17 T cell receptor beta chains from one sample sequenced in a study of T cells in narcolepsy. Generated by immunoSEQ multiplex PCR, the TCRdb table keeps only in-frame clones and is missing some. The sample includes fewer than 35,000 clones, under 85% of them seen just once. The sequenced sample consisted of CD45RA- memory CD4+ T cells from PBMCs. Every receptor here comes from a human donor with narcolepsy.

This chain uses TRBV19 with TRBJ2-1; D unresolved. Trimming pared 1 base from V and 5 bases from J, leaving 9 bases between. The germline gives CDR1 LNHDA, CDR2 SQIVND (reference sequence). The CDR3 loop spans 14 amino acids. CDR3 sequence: CASSIGNQHNEQFF. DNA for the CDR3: TGTGCCAGTAGTATAGGAAACCAGCACAATGAGCAGTTCTTC.

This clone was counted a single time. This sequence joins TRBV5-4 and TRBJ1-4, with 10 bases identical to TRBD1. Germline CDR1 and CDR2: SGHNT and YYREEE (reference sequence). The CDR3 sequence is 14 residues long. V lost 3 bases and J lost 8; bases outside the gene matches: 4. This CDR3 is CASSSGQGREKLFF. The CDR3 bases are TGTGCCAGCAGCTCGGGACAGGGGAGGGAAAAACTGTTTTTT. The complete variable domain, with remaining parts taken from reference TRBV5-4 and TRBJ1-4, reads ETGVTQSPTHLIKTRGQQVTLRCSSQSGHNTVSWYQQALGQGPQFIFQYYREEENGRGNFPPRFSGLQFPNYSSELNVNALELDDSALYLCASSSGQGREKLFFGSGTQLSVL.

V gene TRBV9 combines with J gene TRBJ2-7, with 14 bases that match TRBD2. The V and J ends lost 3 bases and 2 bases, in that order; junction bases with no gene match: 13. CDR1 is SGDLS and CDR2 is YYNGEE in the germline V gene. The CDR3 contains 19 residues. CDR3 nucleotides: TGTGCCAGCAGCGCTGCGAGGACTAGCGGGGGGCATAACCCCTACGAGCAGTACTTC. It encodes CASSAARTSGGHNPYEQYF.

Here the CDR3 DNA reads TGTGCCAGCAGCTTGACAACTTTGAACACTGAAGCTTTCTTT. Amino acid sequence: CASSLTTLNTEAFF. The rearrangement joins TRBV11-2 to TRBJ1-1, with D unclear. Per germline, CDR1 SGHAT and CDR2 FQNNGV. The CDR3 runs to 14 residues. Between the trimmed V and J ends, which lost 3 bases and 0 bases, there was a span of 8 bases. The full variable domain, with the rest looked up from reference TRBV11-2 and TRBJ1-1, is EAGVAQSPRYKIIEKRQSVAFWCNPISGHATLYWYQQILGQGPKLLIQFQNNGVVDDSQLPKDRFSAERLKGVDSTLKIQPAKLEDSAVYLCASSLTTLNTEAFFGQGTRLTVV.

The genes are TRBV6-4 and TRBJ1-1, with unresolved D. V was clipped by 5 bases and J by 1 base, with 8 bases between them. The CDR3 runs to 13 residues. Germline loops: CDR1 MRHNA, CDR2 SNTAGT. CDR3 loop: CASSLRRNTEAFF. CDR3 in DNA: TGTGCCAGCAGTCTTAGGAGGAACACTGAAGCTTTCTTT.

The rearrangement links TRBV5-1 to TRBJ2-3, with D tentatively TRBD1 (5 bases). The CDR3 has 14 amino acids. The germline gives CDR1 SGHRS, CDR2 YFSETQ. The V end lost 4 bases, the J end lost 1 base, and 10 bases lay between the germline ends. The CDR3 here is CASSAGAGTDTQYF. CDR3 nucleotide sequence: TGCGCCAGCAGCGCTGGGGCCGGCACAGATACGCAGTATTTT.

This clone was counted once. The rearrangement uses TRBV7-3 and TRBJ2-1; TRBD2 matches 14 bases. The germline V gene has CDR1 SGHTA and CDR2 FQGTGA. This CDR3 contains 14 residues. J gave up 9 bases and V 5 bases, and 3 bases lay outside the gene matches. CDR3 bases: TGTGCCAGCAGCCCGGGACTAGCGGGGGCTGAGCAGTTCTTC. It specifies CASSPGLAGAEQFF.

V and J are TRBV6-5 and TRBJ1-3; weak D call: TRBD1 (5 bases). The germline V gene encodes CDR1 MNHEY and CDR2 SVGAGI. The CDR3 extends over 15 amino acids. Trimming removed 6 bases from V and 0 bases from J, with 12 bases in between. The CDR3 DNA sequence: TGTGCCAGCAGCGGGACGGCTTCCTCTGGAAACACCATATATTTT. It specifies CASSGTASSGNTIYF.

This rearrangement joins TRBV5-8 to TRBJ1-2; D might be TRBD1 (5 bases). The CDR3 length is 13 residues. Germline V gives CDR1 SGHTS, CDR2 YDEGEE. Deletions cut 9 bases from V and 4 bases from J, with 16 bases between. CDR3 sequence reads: CATTTGRGYGYTF. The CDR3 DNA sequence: TGTGCCACCACGACGGGACGGGGCTATGGCTACACCTTC.

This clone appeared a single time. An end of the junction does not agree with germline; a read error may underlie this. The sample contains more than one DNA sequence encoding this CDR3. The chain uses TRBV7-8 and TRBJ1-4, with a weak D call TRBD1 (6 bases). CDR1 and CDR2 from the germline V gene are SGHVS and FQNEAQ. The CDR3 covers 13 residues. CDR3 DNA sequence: TGTGCCAGCAGTCTACAGGGTAGTGAAAAATTGTTTTTT. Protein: CASSLQGSEKLFF.

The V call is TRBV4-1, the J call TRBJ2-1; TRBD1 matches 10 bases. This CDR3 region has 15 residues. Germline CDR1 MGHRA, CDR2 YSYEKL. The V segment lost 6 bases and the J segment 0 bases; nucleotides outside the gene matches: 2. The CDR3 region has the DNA TGCGCCAGCAGGGACAGGGGGAACTCCTACAATGAGCAGTTCTTC. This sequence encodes CASRDRGNSYNEQFF.

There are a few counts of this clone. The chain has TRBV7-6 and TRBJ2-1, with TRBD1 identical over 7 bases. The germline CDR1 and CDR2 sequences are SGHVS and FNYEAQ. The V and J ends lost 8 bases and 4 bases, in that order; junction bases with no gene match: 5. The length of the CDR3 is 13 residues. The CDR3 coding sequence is TGTGCCAGCTCGGGACAGAGTTACAATGAGCAGTTCTTC. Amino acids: CASSGQSYNEQFF.

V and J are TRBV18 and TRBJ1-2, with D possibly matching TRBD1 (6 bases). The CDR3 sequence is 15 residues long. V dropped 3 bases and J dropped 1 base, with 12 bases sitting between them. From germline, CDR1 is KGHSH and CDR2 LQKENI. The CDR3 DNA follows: TGTGCCAGCTCACCGAGGGACATAAATAACTATGGCTACACCTTC. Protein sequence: CASSPRDINNYGYTF.

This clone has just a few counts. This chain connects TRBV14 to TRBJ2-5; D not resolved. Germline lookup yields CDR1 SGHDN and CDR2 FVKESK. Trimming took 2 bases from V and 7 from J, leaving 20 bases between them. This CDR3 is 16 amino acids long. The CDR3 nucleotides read TGTGCCAGCAGCCAAAACAGAGGCGGTACCTTAAGGACCCAGTACTTC. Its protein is CASSQNRGGTLRTQYF.

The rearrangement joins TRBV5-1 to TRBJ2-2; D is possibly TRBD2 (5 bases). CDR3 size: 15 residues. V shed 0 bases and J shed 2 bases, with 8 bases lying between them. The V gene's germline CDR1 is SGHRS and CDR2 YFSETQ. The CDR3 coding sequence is TGCGCCAGCAGCTTGGGGACTCTAAACACCGGGGAGCTGTTTTTT. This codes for CASSLGTLNTGELFF. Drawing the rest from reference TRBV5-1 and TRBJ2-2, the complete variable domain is KAGVTQTPRYLIKTRGQQVTLSCSPISGHRSVSWYQQTPGQGLQFLFEYFSETQRNKGNFPGRFSGRQFSNSRSEMNVSTLELGDSALYLCASSLGTLNTGELFFGEGSRLTVL.

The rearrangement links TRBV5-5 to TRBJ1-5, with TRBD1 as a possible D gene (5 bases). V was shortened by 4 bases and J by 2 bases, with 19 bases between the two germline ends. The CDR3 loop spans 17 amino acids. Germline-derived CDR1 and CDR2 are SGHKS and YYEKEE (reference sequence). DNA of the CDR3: TGTGCCAGCAGCCCAGTAGGGGCAGGGAGACGCAATCAGCCCCAGCATTTT. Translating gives CASSPVGAGRRNQPQHF.

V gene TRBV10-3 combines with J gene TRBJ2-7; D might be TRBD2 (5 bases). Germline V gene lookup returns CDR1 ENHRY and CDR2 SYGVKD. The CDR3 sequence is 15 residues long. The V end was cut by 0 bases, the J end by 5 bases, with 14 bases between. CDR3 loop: CAISESDSARDEQYF. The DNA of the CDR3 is TGTGCCATCAGTGAGTCGGACTCCGCTCGGGACGAGCAGTACTTC.